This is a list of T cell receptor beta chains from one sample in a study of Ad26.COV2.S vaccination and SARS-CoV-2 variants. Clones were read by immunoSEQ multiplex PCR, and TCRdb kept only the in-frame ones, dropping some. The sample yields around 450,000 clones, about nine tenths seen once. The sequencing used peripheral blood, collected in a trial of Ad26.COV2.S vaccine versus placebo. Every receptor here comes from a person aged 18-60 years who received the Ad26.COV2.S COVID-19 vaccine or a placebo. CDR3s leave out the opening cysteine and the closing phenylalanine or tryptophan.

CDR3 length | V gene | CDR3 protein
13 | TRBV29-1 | SVEKLAGFTDTQY
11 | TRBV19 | AVRGTDSYGYT
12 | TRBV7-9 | ASGQGAGNQPQH
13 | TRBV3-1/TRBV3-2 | ASSLSSGPGGGYT
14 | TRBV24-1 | ATSDSPGQGAYGYT
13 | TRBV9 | ASSGLAERTGELF
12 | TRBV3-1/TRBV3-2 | ASSRSDGFSPLH
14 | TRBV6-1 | ASSEGLAGYGATQY
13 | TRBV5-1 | ASSQGTGPTGELF
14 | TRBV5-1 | ASSHSGVGSGDTQY
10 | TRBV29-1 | SAGGVTETQY
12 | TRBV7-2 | ASSPRLAGTEQF
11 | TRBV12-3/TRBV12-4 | ASTQRGRTEAF
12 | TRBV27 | ASSPRTGDLGYT
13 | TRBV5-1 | ASSLSGHVNQPQH
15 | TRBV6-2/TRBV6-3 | ASSYGSTIFVGDTQY
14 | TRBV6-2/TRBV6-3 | ASSYSSSGFYNEQF
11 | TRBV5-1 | ASSPTFIDTQY
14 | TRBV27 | ATQRYGTGSSYEQY
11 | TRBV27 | VSGTELGETQY
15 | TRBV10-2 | ASSEPRFAGIYNEQF
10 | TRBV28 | ASSPRDNEQF
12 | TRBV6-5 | ATHRQSSTDTQY
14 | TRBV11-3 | ASSLAGVDPYNEQF
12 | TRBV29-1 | SVAGLMSTGELF
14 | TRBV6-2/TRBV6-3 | ASSYSNNAIYEKLF
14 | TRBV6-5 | ASSYGSGIRQETQY
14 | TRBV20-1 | SASPKPRTLFTEAF
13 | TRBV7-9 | ASSSEQGSYYEQY
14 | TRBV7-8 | ASSLVGVGQSYGYT
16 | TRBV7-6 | ASSLGPYPQQGDTEAF
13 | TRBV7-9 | ASSLLAGGTDTQY
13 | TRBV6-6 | ASSYSTRAGNTIY
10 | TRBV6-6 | ASRGSSYEQY
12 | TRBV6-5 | ASSYSGRAVEEF
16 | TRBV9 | ASSVELTGTGRGYGYT
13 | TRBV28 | ASTPAGTGGREQY
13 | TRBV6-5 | ATSSGSLNSYEQY